This TCR beta chain was sequenced in a study of cytomegalovirus exposure and HLA in healthy donors (dated by TCRdb to 2016 to 2017). Concerning the study at large: According to a later analysis, one platform produced both the roughly 130 validation repertoires and the 720 or so repertoires of the first cohort. The study aimed to test whether cataloging public T cell receptors could reveal signatures of past pathogen exposure. A separate validation cohort of more than 100 different subjects was used in addition to the roughly 720-subject first cohort. The study combined high-throughput TCR immunosequencing, statistical association of individual TCRs with disease status, and machine learning to predict cytomegalovirus infection status.

Receptor amplification or capture employed the immunoSEQ multiplex PCR assay. Regarding the original processing steps: A statistical classification framework was built to diagnose cytomegalovirus status from the catalog of TCR beta chain sequences. Not all clones reach the TCRdb copy of this immuneACCESS table, which keeps in-frame sequences only. Checked studies attribute under half of the gap to unresolved V genes and leave the rest unexplained. For V, J and clone size, that table is used; D and trimming come from the DNA. This sample lists 220,000 or so clones; 85% to 95% were detected once. Of the sample, approximately 1.1% falls within the top ten clones. As concerns this clone: Its recognized antigen is unknown. No per-base quality is available; no much larger clone lies one base away.

What the work shows at the level of the full study, not this receptor alone: Subsequent analysis determined that TCRs grouped into clusters in the first cohort also showed a tendency toward co-occurrence across the roughly 110 validation repertoires, and 94% of cluster scores exceeded 0. The validation cohort had no HLA typing available for a later analysis, so co-occurrence within that cohort was assessed over all 130 or so repertoires. The authors suggested that the approach could potentially be generalized to other disease states and immunological phenotypes. While some public TCRs were present in many individuals, most TCR sequences turned up only very rarely across donors. A few of the identified cytomegalovirus-associated TCR beta chains were confirmed in vitro to be specific for cytomegalovirus antigens. A total of 164 TCR beta chains were listed by the study as associated with cytomegalovirus. The classifier was reported to diagnose cytomegalovirus status with high specificity and sensitivity in both the original and validation cohorts.

Donors formed part of the validation cohort, which comprised 120 subjects and was distinct from the first cohort of 690 or so subjects. Sequencing input: PBMCs. This TCR was recovered from a woman aged 18-29 years in good health and CMV-seronegative.

In nucleotides, the sequence is TGCGCCAGCAGTAAAACCGGGACAGGGATCGGCTACACCTTC. Its protein reads: CASSKTGTGIGYTF. The chain links TRBV10-1 with TRBJ1-2; TRBD1 matches 9 bases in the middle. From the germline V gene (reference sequence), CDR1 is WNHNN and CDR2 is SYGVQD. Measured from the cysteine to the phenylalanine, the CDR3 is 14 residues long. Only the CDR3 region is kept as DNA, spanning 42 bases read in frame from base 1. For this chain, trimming is 5 bases at the V end and 8 bases at the J end, and the number of junction bases without a gene match is 9.